This T cell receptor beta chain was documented in a study of sequential checkpoint blockade in melanoma. On the study more broadly: Both treatment sequences were followed by maintenance nivolumab.

The CDR3 is 16 amino acids. V was pared by 4 bases and J by 4 bases, with 11 bases of the junction left unmatched. Germline CDR1 MNHNS, CDR2 SASEGT. Treatment given: randomized to nivolumab then ipilimumab (arm A) or the reverse (arm B). Sequencing was performed with immunoSEQ multiplex PCR; in TCRdb, only in-frame clones are kept and a portion is missing. Here the sample spans 34,000 or so clones, under 90% being singletons. This specimen was CD8+ T cells sorted from blood (inferred from file names), taken from a patient given nivolumab and ipilimumab in sequence. V and J are TRBV6-1 and TRBJ2-3; 7 positions agree with TRBD2. The receptor was isolated from a human donor with melanoma. The CDR3 sequence is CASSGSGVGLADTQYF. The DNA of the CDR3 is TGTGCCAGCAGTGGGAGCGGGGTAGGGCTCGCAGATACGCAGTATTTT.